The following is a T cell receptor beta chain sequence with its context. Germline V gene data show CDR1 as SGHDT and CDR2 as YYEEEE. This CDR3 has 15 amino acids. V was cut by 4 bases and J by 0 bases, with 13 bases left in between. The source of the sample is a study of blood T cell repertoires in COVID-19. Turning to the study itself: Samples of COVID-19 (acute and convalescent) were obtained from the United States, Italy and Spain. T cells, B-cell-depleted T cells, or PBMCs provided the cDNA or gDNA that served as material.

In the original workflow: Reference gene primer amplification yielded estimated nucleated cell counts. Produced via immunoSEQ multiplex PCR; TCRdb's table is partial and in-frame only. V, J and clone size were drawn from that table, and D and trimming were deduced from the DNA. Counted here are over 200,000 clones, more than 85% occurring once; the ten biggest clones make up about 2%. The sequence came from a man aged 35 to 55 with active or convalescent COVID-19. Sequenced input: peripheral blood. The chain recombines TRBV5-6 with TRBJ1-1; D may be TRBD1 (6 bases). CDR3 sequence (DNA): TGTGCCAGCAGCCCCAAGACAGGCCTGAACACTGAAGCTTTCTTT. It is translated as CASSPKTGLNTEAFF.